Listed here is a single TCR beta chain. The antigen is not known. PCR amplification relied on 60 Vbeta primers (plus 13 Jbeta primers). Only in-frame clones appear in the TCRdb table, and some are missing; sequencing was by immunoSEQ multiplex PCR. The table shows 80,000 to 100,000 clones, with roughly 72% occurring only once. Between the trimmed V and J ends, which lost 3 bases and 3 bases, there was a span of 14 bases. This CDR3 is built from 15 residues. Germline loops: CDR1 MDHEN, CDR2 SYDVKM. This specimen belongs to a study of cytomegalovirus exposure and HLA in healthy donors. Findings and limits, study-wide: Later analysis suggested most CMV-associated TCR beta chains were HLA-restricted.

The TCR sequence derives from a man younger than 40 in good health and CMV-seropositive. Material: PBMCs. The chain combines TRBV28 with TRBJ2-5; perhaps TRBD2 as D (6 bases). The DNA of the CDR3 is TGTGCCAGCAGTTTTATGGGGGGATCGGAAGAGACCCAGTACTTC. This encodes CASSFMGGSEETQYF.